The 11 T cell receptor beta chains below were found in one sample sequenced in a study of vaccination effects on CD4 cells after COVID-19. This table comes from immunoSEQ multiplex PCR, and its TCRdb copy is limited to in-frame clones, with some not included. Seen here are 20,000 to 25,000 clones, 69% observed once, and the top ten hold roughly 8%. After expansion with viral peptide pools in the ViraFEST assay, antigen-specific CD4+ T cells were sequenced. Following 10 days of culture, CD4+ T cells were isolated. Participants were given two doses of BNT162b2 or mRNA-1273 vaccine. Their antigens remain unidentified. Sequences were derived from CD4+ T cells from PBMCs cultured with SARS-CoV-2 spike peptides, sampled after COVID-19 vaccination. These receptors all come from a human donor who received a COVID-19 vaccine.

The CDR3 sequence: CASSPGRIESHEQFF. The CDR3 nucleotides read TGTGCCAGCTCACCCGGCAGGATCGAATCGCATGAGCAGTTCTTC. This chain uses TRBV18 with TRBJ2-1; no reliable D call. Trimming took 3 bases from V and 8 from J, leaving 17 bases between them. Germline-derived CDR1 and CDR2 are KGHSH and LQKENI. This CDR3 has 15 residues.

The chain links TRBV10-1 to TRBJ2-2; D unclear. Trimming took 7 bases from V and 3 from J, leaving 9 bases between them. Germline V gene sequence: CDR1 WNHNN, CDR2 SYGVQD (reference sequence). This CDR3 spans 13 amino acids. CDR3 loop: CASTPAHTGELFF. The CDR3 DNA is TGCGCCAGCACCCCGGCCCACACCGGGGAGCTGTTTTTT.

This clone was seen a single time. The chain combines TRBV6-5 with TRBJ1-1; TRBD1 aligns across 8 bases. The CDR3 runs 15 residues. Germline V gene lookup returns CDR1 MNHEY and CDR2 SVGAGI. The V segment lost 2 bases and the J segment 1 base; nucleotides outside the gene matches: 3. The CDR3 coding sequence is TGTGCCAGCAGTTACGGGGGACAGGCGAACACTGAAGCTTTCTTT. This codes for CASSYGGQANTEAFF.

This sequence joins TRBV30 and TRBJ1-5, with no clear D. Germline-derived CDR1 and CDR2 are GTSNPN and SVGIG (reference sequence). This CDR3 is 13 amino acids long. V lost 2 bases, J lost 8 bases, and 13 bases lay in between. CDR3 region: CAWSNSGGEPQHF. The CDR3 nucleotides read TGTGCCTGGAGTAACAGTGGTGGGGAGCCCCAGCATTTT.

This clone appeared a few times. This chain joins TRBV18 and TRBJ1-1; TRBD1 is a possible D gene (5 bases). V shed 5 bases and J shed 1 base, with 8 bases lying between them. The CDR3 totals 13 residues. Per germline, CDR1 KGHSH and CDR2 LQKENI. CDR3 bases: TGTGCCAGCTCAATCCAGGGGAACACTGAAGCTTTCTTT. Amino acid sequence: CASSIQGNTEAFF.

This clone was counted between two and nine times. This chain connects TRBV7-6 to TRBJ2-1; the match to TRBD2 covers 7 bases. V shed 4 bases and J 0 bases; nucleotides not matched to a gene: 9. Germline values: CDR1 SGHVS, CDR2 FNYEAQ. There are 17 residues in the CDR3. Here the CDR3 reads CASSSVAGASSYNEQFF. The CDR3, as DNA: TGTGCCAGCAGCTCAGTGGCGGGAGCGAGCTCCTACAATGAGCAGTTCTTC.

The rearrangement links TRBV7-9 to TRBJ1-2, with D possibly matching TRBD1 (5 bases). CDR1 SEHNR and CDR2 FQNEAQ come from the germline V gene (reference sequence). The V end lost 4 bases, the J end lost 5 bases, and 20 bases lay between the germline ends. This CDR3 contains 16 residues. The CDR3, as DNA: TGTGCCAGCAGCTCAACACAGGACGGAGCTGGGTATGGCTACACCTTC. Protein: CASSSTQDGAGYGYTF.

The V and J genes are TRBV12-3 or TRBV12-4 and TRBJ2-7, with D perhaps matching TRBD2 (6 bases). The CDR3 consists of 13 residues. Trimming took off 2 bases at V and 4 bases at J, with 9 bases between the two ends. The CDR3, as DNA: TGTGCCAGCAGTTTACTCGGGGGTTACGAGCAGTACTTC. Its protein product is CASSLLGGYEQYF.

There are a few counts of this clone. The V gene is TRBV30, the J gene TRBJ1-1; 8 positions match TRBD1. Germline V gives CDR1 GTSNPN, CDR2 SVGIG (reference sequence). The CDR3 has 18 residues. V trimming: 2 bases; J trimming: 4 bases; junction bases outside the gene matches: 18. The CDR3 here is CAWSPRQGARTKVTEAFF. The CDR3 nucleotides are TGTGCCTGGAGTCCTCGCCAGGGGGCGCGAACTAAGGTCACTGAAGCTTTCTTT. Filled out from reference TRBV30 and TRBJ1-1, the complete variable domain reads SQTIHQWPATLVQPVGSPLSLECTVEGTSNPNLYWYRQAAGRGLQLLFYSVGIGQISSEVPQNLSASRPQDRQFILSSKKLLLSDSGFYLCAWSPRQGARTKVTEAFFGQGTRLTVV.

The chain joins TRBV27 to TRBJ1-1; 7 bases line up with TRBD1. Germline-derived CDR1 and CDR2 are MNHEY and SMNVEV (reference sequence). The trim removed 7 bases at V and 10 bases at J, leaving 15 bases unmatched. The CDR3 totals 14 residues. For the CDR3, the DNA is TGTGCCAGCACCCCAAGGCAGGGGGGTAAGCTAGCTTTCTTT. Its translation: CASTPRQGGKLAFF.

Only a few counts were recorded for this clone. The chain joins TRBV4-1 to TRBJ2-4; D is undetermined. The CDR3 is 14 amino acids. V shed 5 bases and J shed 0 bases, with 8 bases lying between them. Looked up from germline, CDR1 is MGHRA and CDR2 is YSYEKL. The CDR3 here is CASSKVPAKNIQYF. The CDR3 DNA sequence: TGCGCCAGCAGCAAGGTCCCAGCCAAAAACATTCAGTACTTC.